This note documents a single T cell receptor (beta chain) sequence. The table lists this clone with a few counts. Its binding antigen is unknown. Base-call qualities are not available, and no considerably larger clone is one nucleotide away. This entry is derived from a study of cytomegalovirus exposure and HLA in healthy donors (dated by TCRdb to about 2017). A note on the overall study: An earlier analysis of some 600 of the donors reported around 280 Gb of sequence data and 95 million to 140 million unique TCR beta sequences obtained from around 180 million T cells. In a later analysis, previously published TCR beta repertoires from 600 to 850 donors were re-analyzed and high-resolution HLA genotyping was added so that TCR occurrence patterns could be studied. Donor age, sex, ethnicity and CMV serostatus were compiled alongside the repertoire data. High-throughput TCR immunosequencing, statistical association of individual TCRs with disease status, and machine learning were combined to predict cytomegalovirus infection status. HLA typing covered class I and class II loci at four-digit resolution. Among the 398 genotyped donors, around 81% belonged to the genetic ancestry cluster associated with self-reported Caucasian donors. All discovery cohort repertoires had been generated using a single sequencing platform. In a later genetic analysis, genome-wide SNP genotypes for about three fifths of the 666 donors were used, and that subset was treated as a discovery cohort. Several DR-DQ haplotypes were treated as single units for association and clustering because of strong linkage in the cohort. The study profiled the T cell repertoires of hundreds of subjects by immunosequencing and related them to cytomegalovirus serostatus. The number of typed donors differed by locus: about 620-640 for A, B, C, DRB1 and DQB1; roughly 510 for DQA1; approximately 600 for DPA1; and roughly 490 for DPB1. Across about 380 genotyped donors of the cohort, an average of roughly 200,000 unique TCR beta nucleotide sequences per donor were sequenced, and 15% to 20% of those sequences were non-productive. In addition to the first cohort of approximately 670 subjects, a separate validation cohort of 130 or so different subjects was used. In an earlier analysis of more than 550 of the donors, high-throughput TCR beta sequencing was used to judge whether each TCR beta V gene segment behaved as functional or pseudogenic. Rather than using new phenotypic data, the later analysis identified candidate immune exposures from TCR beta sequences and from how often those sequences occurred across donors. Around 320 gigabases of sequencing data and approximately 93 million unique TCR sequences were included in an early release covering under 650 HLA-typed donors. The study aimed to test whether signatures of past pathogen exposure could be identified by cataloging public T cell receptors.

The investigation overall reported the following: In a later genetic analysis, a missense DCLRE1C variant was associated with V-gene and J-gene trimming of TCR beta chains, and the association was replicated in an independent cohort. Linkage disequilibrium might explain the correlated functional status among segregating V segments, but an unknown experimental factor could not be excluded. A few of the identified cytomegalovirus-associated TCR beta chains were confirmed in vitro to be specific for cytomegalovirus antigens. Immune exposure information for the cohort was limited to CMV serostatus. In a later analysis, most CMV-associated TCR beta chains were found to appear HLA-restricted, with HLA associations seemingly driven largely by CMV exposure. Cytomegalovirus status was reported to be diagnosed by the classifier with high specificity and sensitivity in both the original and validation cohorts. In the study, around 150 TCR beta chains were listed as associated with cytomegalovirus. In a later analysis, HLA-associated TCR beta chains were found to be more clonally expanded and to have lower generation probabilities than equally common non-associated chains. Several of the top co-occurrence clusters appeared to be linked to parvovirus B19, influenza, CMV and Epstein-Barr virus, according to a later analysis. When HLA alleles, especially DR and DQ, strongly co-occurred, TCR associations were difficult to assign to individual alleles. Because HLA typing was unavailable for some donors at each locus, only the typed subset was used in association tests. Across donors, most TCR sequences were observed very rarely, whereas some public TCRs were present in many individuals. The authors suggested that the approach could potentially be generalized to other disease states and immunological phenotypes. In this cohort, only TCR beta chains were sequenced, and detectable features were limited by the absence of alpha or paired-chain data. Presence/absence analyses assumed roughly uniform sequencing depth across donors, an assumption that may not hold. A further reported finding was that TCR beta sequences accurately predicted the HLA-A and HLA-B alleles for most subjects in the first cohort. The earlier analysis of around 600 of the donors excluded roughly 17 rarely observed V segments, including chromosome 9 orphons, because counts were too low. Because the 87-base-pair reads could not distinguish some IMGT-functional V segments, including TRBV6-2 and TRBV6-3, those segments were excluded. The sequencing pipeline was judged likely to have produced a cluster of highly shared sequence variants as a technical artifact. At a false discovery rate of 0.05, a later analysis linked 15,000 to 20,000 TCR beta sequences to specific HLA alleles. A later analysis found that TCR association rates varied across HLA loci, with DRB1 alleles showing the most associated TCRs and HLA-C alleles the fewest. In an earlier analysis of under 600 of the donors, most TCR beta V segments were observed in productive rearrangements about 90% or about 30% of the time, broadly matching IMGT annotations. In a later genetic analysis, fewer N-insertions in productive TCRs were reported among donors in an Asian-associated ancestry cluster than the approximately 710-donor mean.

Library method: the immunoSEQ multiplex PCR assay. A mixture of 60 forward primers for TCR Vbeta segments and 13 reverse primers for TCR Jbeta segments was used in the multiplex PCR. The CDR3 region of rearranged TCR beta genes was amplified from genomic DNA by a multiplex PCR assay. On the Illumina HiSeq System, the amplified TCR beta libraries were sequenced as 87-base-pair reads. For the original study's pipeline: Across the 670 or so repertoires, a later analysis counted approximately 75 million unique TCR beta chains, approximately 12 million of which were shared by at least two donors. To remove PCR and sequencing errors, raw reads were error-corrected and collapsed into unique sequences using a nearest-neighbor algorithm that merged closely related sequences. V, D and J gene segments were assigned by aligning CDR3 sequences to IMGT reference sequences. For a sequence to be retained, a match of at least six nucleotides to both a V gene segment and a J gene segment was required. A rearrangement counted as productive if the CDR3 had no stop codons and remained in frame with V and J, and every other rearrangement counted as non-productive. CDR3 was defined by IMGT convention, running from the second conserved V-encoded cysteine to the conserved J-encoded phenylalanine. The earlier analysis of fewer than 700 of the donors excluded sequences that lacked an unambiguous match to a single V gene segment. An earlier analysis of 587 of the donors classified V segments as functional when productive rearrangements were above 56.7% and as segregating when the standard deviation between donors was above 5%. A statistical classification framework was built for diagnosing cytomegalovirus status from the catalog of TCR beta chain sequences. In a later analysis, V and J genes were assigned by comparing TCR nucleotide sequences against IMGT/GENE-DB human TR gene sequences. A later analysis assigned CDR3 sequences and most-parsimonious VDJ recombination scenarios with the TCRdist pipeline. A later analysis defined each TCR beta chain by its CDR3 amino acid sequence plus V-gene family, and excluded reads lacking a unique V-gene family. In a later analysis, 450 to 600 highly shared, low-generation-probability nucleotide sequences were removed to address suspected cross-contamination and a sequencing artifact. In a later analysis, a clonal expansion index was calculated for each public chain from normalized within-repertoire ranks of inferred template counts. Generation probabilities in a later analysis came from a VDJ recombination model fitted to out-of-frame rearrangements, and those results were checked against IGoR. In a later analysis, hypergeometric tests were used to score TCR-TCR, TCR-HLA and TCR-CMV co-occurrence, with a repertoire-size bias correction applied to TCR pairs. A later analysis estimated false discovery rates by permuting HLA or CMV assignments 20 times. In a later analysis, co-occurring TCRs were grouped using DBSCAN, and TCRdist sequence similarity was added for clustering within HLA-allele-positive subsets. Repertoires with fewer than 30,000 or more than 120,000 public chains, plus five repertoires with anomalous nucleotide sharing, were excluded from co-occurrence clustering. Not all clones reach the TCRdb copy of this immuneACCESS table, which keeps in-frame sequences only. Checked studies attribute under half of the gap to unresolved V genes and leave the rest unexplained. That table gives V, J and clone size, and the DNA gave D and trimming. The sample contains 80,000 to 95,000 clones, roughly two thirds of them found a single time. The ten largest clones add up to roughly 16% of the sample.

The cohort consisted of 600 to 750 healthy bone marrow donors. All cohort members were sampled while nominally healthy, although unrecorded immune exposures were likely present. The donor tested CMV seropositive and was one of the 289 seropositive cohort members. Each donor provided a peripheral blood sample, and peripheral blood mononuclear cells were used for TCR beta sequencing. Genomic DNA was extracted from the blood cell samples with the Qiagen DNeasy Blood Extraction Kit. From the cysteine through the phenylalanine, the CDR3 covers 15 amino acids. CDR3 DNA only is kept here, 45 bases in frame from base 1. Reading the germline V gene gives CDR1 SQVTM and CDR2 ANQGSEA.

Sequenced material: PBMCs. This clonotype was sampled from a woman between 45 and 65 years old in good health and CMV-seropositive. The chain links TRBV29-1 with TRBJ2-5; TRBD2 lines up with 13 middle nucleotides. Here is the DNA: TGCAGTGCTAGCCGGACTAGCGGGAGACGAGAGACCCAGTACTTC. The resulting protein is CSASRTSGRRETQYF.